Listed below are T cell receptor beta chains from one sample, sequenced in a study of blood T cell repertoires in COVID-19. Clones were read by immunoSEQ multiplex PCR, and TCRdb kept only the in-frame ones, dropping some. The data hold around 120,000 clones, with more than 70% observed a single time. Sample: peripheral blood. The receptors stem from a man aged 80 or over with active or convalescent COVID-19. The CDR3 runs from the conserved cysteine through the conserved F or W. A D gene is named only where the DNA matches it firmly. Size values are once, few and many counts, or a class for expanded clones, and some rows have none.

j_gene | abundance | v_gene | len | d_gene | CDR3nt | CDR3aa
TRBJ1-3 | NA | TRBV6-6 | 13 | NA | TGTGCCAGCAGCCGTGGCGGCGGAGACACCATATATTTT | CASSRGGGDTIYF
TRBJ2-1 | NA | TRBV27 | 13 | NA | TGTGCCAGCAGTTTATCTACGGAGAATGAGCAGTTCTTC | CASSLSTENEQFF
TRBJ2-7 | NA | TRBV7-9 | 13 | NA | TGTGCCAGCAGTTCCACCCCCGTTGGTACTAGGTACTTC | CASSSTPVGTRYF
TRBJ1-5 | few | TRBV15 | 15 | NA | TGTGCCACCAGCAGAGAGCCCACTACCAATCAGCCCCAGCATTTT | CATSREPTTNQPQHF
TRBJ1-1 | NA | TRBV3-1/TRBV3-2 | 14 | NA | TGTGCCAGCAGCCGCAGGACAGAGAACACTGAAGCTTTCTTT | CASSRRTENTEAFF
TRBJ2-7 | NA | TRBV6-2/TRBV6-3 | 14 | NA | TGTGCCAGCAGTTACTCGGCCAGGTGGAGGGAGCAGTACTTC | CASSYSARWREQYF
TRBJ1-1 | once | TRBV19 | 14 | NA | TGTGCCAGTAGTGTGGTAGGGGGAAACACTGAAGCTTTCTTT | CASSVVGGNTEAFF
TRBJ2-5 | NA | TRBV7-9 | 16 | TRBD2 | TGTGCCAGCAGCTTAGTGCTAGCGGGGCCCCAAGAGACCCAGTACTTC | CASSLVLAGPQETQYF
TRBJ1-5 | NA | TRBV18 | 15 | NA | TGTGCCAGCTCAGAAACGGGAGGTCTCAATCAGCCCCAGCATTTT | CASSETGGLNQPQHF
TRBJ1-4 | NA | TRBV4-1 | 17 | TRBD1 | TGCGCCAGCAGCCAAGATCCAGGGGGCGCGACTAATGAAAAACTGTTTTTT | CASSQDPGGATNEKLFF
TRBJ1-1 | NA | TRBV5-1 | 15 | NA | TGCGCCAGCAGCTCGGCCTTTGGGGGCGACACTGAAGCTTTCTTT | CASSSAFGGDTEAFF
TRBJ1-2 | many | TRBV5-4 | 16 | NA | TGTGCCAGCAGCTTGGCCAGAGGGGGTTTAAACTATGGCTACACCTTC | CASSLARGGLNYGYTF
TRBJ2-6 | few | TRBV27 | 16 | NA | TGTGCCAGCAGTTTTACGGGGATTGCTGGGGCCAACGTCCTGACTTTC | CASSFTGIAGANVLTF
TRBJ1-3 | once | TRBV2 | 13 | NA | TGTGCCATCTATCAGGGTAGAGCAAACACCATATATTTT | CAIYQGRANTIYF
TRBJ2-7 | NA | TRBV4-1 | 16 | NA | TGCGCCAGCAGCCGCCTCCTCGGACAGGGAGGGTACGAGCAGTACTTC | CASSRLLGQGGYEQYF
TRBJ2-3 | few | TRBV3-1/TRBV3-2 | 16 | TRBD2 | TGTGCCAGCAGCCTCGGACTAGCGGGGCCAGGGGATACGCAGTATTTT | CASSLGLAGPGDTQYF
TRBJ2-3 | once | TRBV5-1 | 13 | NA | TGCGCCAGCAGCTTGGACACCACAGATACGCAGTATTTT | CASSLDTTDTQYF
TRBJ2-7 | NA | TRBV9 | 15 | TRBD2 | TGTGCCAGCAGCGTCAACAGCGGGGGGCGGTACGAGCAGTACTTC | CASSVNSGGRYEQYF
TRBJ1-5 | once | TRBV6-2/TRBV6-3 | 15 | TRBD1 | TGTGCCAGCAGTACCACAGGGGAGCGAAATCAGCCCCAGCATTTT | CASSTTGERNQPQHF
TRBJ1-5 | NA | TRBV7-2 | 13 | NA | TGTGCCAGCAGCATACTGCCAAATCAGCCCCAGCATTTT | CASSILPNQPQHF
TRBJ1-2 | NA | TRBV6-5 | 12 | NA | TGTGCCAGCAGTCAGACTAACTATGGCTACACCTTC | CASSQTNYGYTF
TRBJ2-7 | NA | TRBV7-2 | 13 | NA | TGTGCCAGCAGCGCACTACAGGGCTACGAGCAGTACTTC | CASSALQGYEQYF
TRBJ2-3 | NA | TRBV9 | 19 | TRBD2 | TGTGCCAGCAGCCTATCCAGGGAAATGCGGGGGGCGGGCACAGATACGCAGTATTTT | CASSLSREMRGAGTDTQYF
TRBJ1-6 | NA | TRBV12-1 | 17 | NA | TGTGCTAGCAGCCTTCGGACTGATACCTCCTATAATTCACCCCTCCACTTT | CASSLRTDTSYNSPLHF
TRBJ1-2 | NA | TRBV4-3 | 16 | NA | TGCGCCAGCAGCCAAGAGTGGGTCACAGGGAACTATGGCTACACCTTC | CASSQEWVTGNYGYTF
TRBJ1-4 | NA | TRBV29-1 | 13 | NA | TGCAGCGTTGGGTCAGGGGTTAGAGAAAAACTGTTTTTT | CSVGSGVREKLFF
TRBJ1-2 | few | TRBV29-1 | 15 | NA | TGCAGCGTCTCAGCCTCTAGGGAGGAGAACTATGGCTACACCTTC | CSVSASREENYGYTF
TRBJ2-5 | NA | TRBV28 | 17 | NA | TGTGCCAGCAGCTCCACGCTCGGGACTCCACCCGGGGAGACCCAGTACTTC | CASSSTLGTPPGETQYF
TRBJ1-2 | few | TRBV7-2 | 15 | NA | TGTGCCAGCAGCTTAGTGGGGGCCCCGGGGTATGGCTACACCTTC | CASSLVGAPGYGYTF
TRBJ2-7 | NA | TRBV3-1/TRBV3-2 | 15 | NA | TGTGCCAGCAGCCAAGAAAAGAAGGGGTCGTACGAGCAGTACTTC | CASSQEKKGSYEQYF
TRBJ2-1 | NA | TRBV7-2 | 19 | NA | TGTGCCAGCAGCACGCCCGCCCGTGGCGGGGGCGATGACTACAATGAGCAGTTCTTC | CASSTPARGGGDDYNEQFF
TRBJ2-3 | NA | TRBV10-2 | 12 | NA | TGCGCCATCAGGGCGGAGCCAGATACGCAGTATTTT | CAIRAEPDTQYF
TRBJ1-2 | NA | TRBV18 | 13 | NA | TGTGCCAGCTCACCAGGGGGCGACCTTGGCTACACCTTC | CASSPGGDLGYTF
TRBJ2-1 | NA | TRBV2 | 15 | TRBD1 | TGTGCCAGCAGTGAAGGACAGGGGGTGTACAATGAGCAGTTCTTC | CASSEGQGVYNEQFF
TRBJ1-1 | NA | TRBV5-1 | 15 | NA | TGCGCCAGCAGCTTGAAAGGAACGGGTGATACTGAAGCTTTCTTT | CASSLKGTGDTEAFF
TRBJ1-6 | NA | TRBV6-6 | 14 | NA | TGTGCCAGCAGTTACTCTGGGCCCTCTTCACCCCTCCACTTT | CASSYSGPSSPLHF
TRBJ1-4 | NA | TRBV6-1 | 15 | NA | TGTGCCAGCAGTGAAAAGAAGGTAGAGGTCGGAAAACTGTTTTTT | CASSEKKVEVGKLFF
TRBJ1-4 | NA | TRBV5-1 | 17 | NA | TGCGCCAGCAGCTCGCTCCCCCCAGGGAATAGTAATGAAAAACTGTTTTTT | CASSSLPPGNSNEKLFF
TRBJ2-3 | NA | TRBV5-1 | 13 | NA | TGCGCCAGCAGCTTTTGGGGGCGGGATACGCAGTATTTT | CASSFWGRDTQYF
TRBJ2-7 | once | TRBV19 | 16 | TRBD1 | TGTGCCAGTAGTATAGTCCCGGGACAGGGAATCCACGAGCAGTACTTC | CASSIVPGQGIHEQYF
TRBJ2-1 | many | TRBV30 | 14 | TRBD1 | TGTGCCTGGAGGCGACAGGGGAACGGCAATGAGCAGTTCTTC | CAWRRQGNGNEQFF
TRBJ2-5 | NA | TRBV3-1/TRBV3-2 | 15 | TRBD2 | TGTGCCAGCAGCCCCCGGATAGCGGGGGTGGAGACCCAGTACTTC | CASSPRIAGVETQYF
TRBJ1-5 | NA | TRBV29-1 | 15 | TRBD1 | TGCAGCGTTGTTCTTCCGGGACAGGGGGGTCAGCCCCAGCATTTT | CSVVLPGQGGQPQHF
TRBJ1-2 | NA | TRBV5-5 | 14 | TRBD1 | TGTGCCAGCAGCCAGGGACAGGGGTTAGGTGGCTACACCTTC | CASSQGQGLGGYTF
TRBJ2-3 | NA | TRBV6-4 | 15 | TRBD2 | TGTGCCAGCAGTCAGACTAGCGGGAGCACAGATACGCAGTATTTT | CASSQTSGSTDTQYF
TRBJ1-5 | NA | TRBV18 | 15 | NA | TGTGCCAGCTCACCTCAGAGGAGCGTTAATCAGCCCCAGCATTTT | CASSPQRSVNQPQHF
TRBJ1-6 | NA | TRBV28 | 18 | TRBD1 | TGTGCCAGCAGTTTAGGGGGTACCGGGACAGGGCTTAATTCACCCCTCCACTTT | CASSLGGTGTGLNSPLHF
TRBJ1-1 | few | TRBV5-1 | 15 | NA | TGCGCCAGCAGCTTGTCTGTCGGTGAAAACACTGAAGCTTTCTTT | CASSLSVGENTEAFF
TRBJ2-5 | NA | TRBV12-5 | 17 | NA | TGTGCTAGTGGTTTGGTCGCCGCCGCAGGGGATGGAGAGACCCAGTACTTC | CASGLVAAAGDGETQYF
TRBJ1-6 | NA | TRBV6-5 | 14 | NA | TGTGCCAGCAGTCAGGGCTCCTATAATTCACCCCTCCACTTT | CASSQGSYNSPLHF
TRBJ1-5 | once | TRBV19 | 14 | NA | TGTGCCAGTAGTATACAAGGGGACAATCAGCCCCAGCATTTT | CASSIQGDNQPQHF
TRBJ1-4 | NA | TRBV7-9 | 19 | NA | TGTGCCAGCAGCCCAGATATTAGTGTCTGGGCAGATACTCCTGAAAAACTGTTTTTT | CASSPDISVWADTPEKLFF
TRBJ1-2 | NA | TRBV7-2 | 15 | NA | TGTGCCAGCAGCCCGACAGGTGGGGCGGACTATGGCTACACCTTC | CASSPTGGADYGYTF
TRBJ2-1 | NA | TRBV28 | 15 | NA | TGTGCCAGCAGCGAGGGGCGGGGTTTCTACAATGAGCAGTTCTTC | CASSEGRGFYNEQFF
TRBJ1-2 | NA | TRBV6-5 | 16 | NA | TGTGCCAGCAGTTACTCAAGTTCGGGAGAGACGTATGGCTACACCTTC | CASSYSSSGETYGYTF
TRBJ1-1 | NA | TRBV19 | 14 | NA | TGTGCCAGTAGAGCGGACCGGTTCGGGACTGAAGCTTTCTTT | CASRADRFGTEAFF
TRBJ2-2 | few | TRBV2 | 14 | NA | TGTGCCCAGGGGGGTCCTTCGAACACCGGGGAGCTGTTTTTT | CAQGGPSNTGELFF
TRBJ1-2 | NA | TRBV27 | 12 | TRBD1 | TGTGCCAGCAGTTCGACAGGGGAAGGCTACACCTTC | CASSSTGEGYTF
TRBJ1-1 | few | TRBV6-5 | 14 | TRBD1 | TGTGCCAGCAGTTACTCAGGGGGCCAGGGAAAGGCTTTCTTT | CASSYSGGQGKAFF